This T cell receptor (beta chain) was found in a study of cytomegalovirus exposure and HLA in healthy donors. Turning to the study itself: When 398 donors were genotyped, roughly 78% of them were found to fall in the Caucasian-associated ancestry cluster. General study findings and limits: The study flagged about 160 TCR beta chains as cytomegalovirus-associated.

This clone was seen a handful of times. Its antigen is unknown. Amplification used 60 Vbeta primers and 13 Jbeta primers. This table comes from immunoSEQ multiplex PCR, and its TCRdb copy is limited to in-frame clones, with some not included. The sample lists roughly 130,000 clones, around 80% seen once, with over 8.5% in the top ten. This CDR3 comprises 13 residues. The V and J ends lost 7 bases and 7 bases respectively, with 17 bases between them. Germline loops: CDR1 MNHEY, CDR2 SVGAGI. The chain employs TRBV6-5 and TRBJ2-7; perhaps TRBD2 as D (6 bases). The source material was PBMCs. The sequence came from a woman in her 50s in good health and CMV-seropositive. The CDR3 DNA follows: TGTGCCAGCAACCTGGCTGGGGGGAGGGAGCAGTACTTC. Amino acids: CASNLAGGREQYF.